The 28 T cell receptor beta chains presented below share a single source sample, sequenced in a study of blood T cell repertoires in COVID-19. Only in-frame clones appear in the TCRdb table, and some are missing; sequencing was by immunoSEQ multiplex PCR. The table has about 160,000 clones, less than 85% seen once. Material for sequencing was PBMCs or T cells enriched from blood (not recorded which). These receptors came from a woman between 45 and 60 years old who had recovered from COVID-19.

The rearrangement joins TRBV7-2 to TRBJ1-1; 10 bases align to TRBD1. The V and J ends lost 5 bases and 9 bases, in that order; junction bases with no gene match: 18. This CDR3 comprises 17 residues. Germline V CDR1 and CDR2: SGHTA, FQGNSA. CDR3 nucleotides: TGTGCCAGCAGCACATCGGACAGGGGGGGAATCAATGTAAAAGCTTTCTTT. Its protein is CASSTSDRGGINVKAFF.

This chain connects TRBV6-2 or TRBV6-3 to TRBJ2-3; 9 bases are a match to TRBD1. CDR1 and CDR2 (germline): MNHEY, SVGEGT. V dropped 6 bases and J dropped 3; count of bases not matched to a gene: 7. The CDR3 sequence is 15 residues long. CDR3 amino acids: CASSRTGGPTDTQYF. DNA for the CDR3: TGTGCCAGCAGCCGCACAGGGGGCCCGACAGATACGCAGTATTTT.

The sample holds a few counts of this clone. This chain connects TRBV6-6 to TRBJ2-7, with TRBD1 as a possible D gene (7 bases). The CDR3 is 15 amino acids. Trimming took off 6 bases at V and 4 bases at J, with 19 bases between the two ends. Germline CDR1 MNHNY, CDR2 SVGAGI (reference sequence). The DNA for the CDR3 is TGTGCCAGCAGCAACACTAGGCAGGGGGGTTACGAGCAGTACGTC. Its translation is CASSNTRQGGYEQYV.

The sample holds a few counts of this clone. The genes are TRBV11-2 and TRBJ1-1; D uncertain. Trimming took off 1 base at V and 1 base at J, with 4 bases between the two ends. Germline V CDR1 and CDR2: SGHAT, FQNNGV. The CDR3 sequence is 13 residues long. CDR3: CASSLVRNTEAFF. Here the CDR3 DNA reads TGTGCCAGCAGCTTAGTGAGGAACACTGAAGCTTTCTTT.

The rearrangement joins TRBV24-1 to TRBJ1-2; a weak D match, TRBD1 (6 bases). Germline V gene lookup returns CDR1 KGHDR and CDR2 SFDVKD. This CDR3 comprises 14 residues. Deletions cut 7 bases from V and 3 bases from J, with 14 bases between. The CDR3 sequence is CATRVQQGHYGYTF. In DNA, the CDR3 is TGTGCCACCAGGGTACAACAGGGCCACTATGGCTACACCTTC.

The chain is built from TRBV13 and TRBJ1-1; D may be TRBD1 (5 bases). V lost 1 base and J lost 5, with 8 bases in between. This CDR3 spans 13 amino acids. Looked up from germline, CDR1 is PRHDT and CDR2 is FYEKMQ (reference sequence). CDR3 sequence reads: CASSLAGKTEAFF. CDR3 in DNA: TGTGCCAGCAGCTTAGCAGGGAAGACTGAAGCTTTCTTT.

J is TRBJ1-5 and V is TRBV18; no definite D call. Per the germline V gene, CDR1 is KGHSH and CDR2 is LQKENI. Trimming cost V 6 bases and J 6 bases, with 12 bases left between them. The CDR3 length is 13 residues. CDR3 coding DNA: TGTGCCAGCTCGTCGGGAGAGAGTCAGCCCCAGCATTTT. Translated, it gives CASSSGESQPQHF.

Only a few counts were recorded for this clone. This chain joins TRBV5-6 and TRBJ1-2; D unclear. In germline, CDR1 is SGHDT, CDR2 YYEEEE. The CDR3 totals 13 residues. The V and J ends lost 0 bases and 3 bases respectively, with 6 bases between them. For the CDR3, the DNA is TGTGCCAGCAGCTTGGCACAGCACTATGGCTACACCTTC. Its translation: CASSLAQHYGYTF.

In this sample, this clone turned up once. This chain uses TRBV12-3 or TRBV12-4 with TRBJ1-1; 7 positions match TRBD1. The CDR3 runs to 13 residues. The V and J ends lost 7 bases and 3 bases, in that order; junction bases with no gene match: 5. CDR3 residues: CASTRQGHTEAFF. CDR3 nucleotides: TGTGCCAGCACGAGACAGGGCCACACTGAAGCTTTCTTT.

The chain is built from TRBV7-2 and TRBJ2-1, with 7 bases lining up with TRBD1. Germline-derived CDR1 and CDR2 are SGHTA and FQGNSA. This CDR3 is built from 15 residues. The V segment lost 3 bases and the J segment 2 bases; nucleotides outside the gene matches: 4. CDR3 nucleotide sequence: TGTGCCAGCAGCTTGAACAGGGGAACCTACAATGAGCAGTTCTTC. Residues: CASSLNRGTYNEQFF.

This clone was found once. The gene calls are TRBV19 and TRBJ1-2; D uncertain. This CDR3 comprises 14 residues. Germline CDR1 is LNHDA and CDR2 is SQIVND (reference sequence). Trimming removed 4 bases at V and 4 bases at J, with 13 bases between. In DNA, the CDR3 is TGTGCCAGTAGTAGGGAGTTTTCTCCCTATGGCTACACCTTC. Translated: CASSREFSPYGYTF.

The chain joins TRBV10-1 to TRBJ2-7, with 8 bases that match TRBD1. The germline CDR1 and CDR2 sequences are WNHNN and SYGVQD (reference sequence). The V segment lost 0 bases and the J segment 5 bases; nucleotides outside the gene matches: 3. This CDR3 has 14 amino acids. The CDR3 loop reads CASSESGRGHEQYV. The DNA for the CDR3 is TGCGCCAGCAGTGAGTCGGGCAGGGGGCACGAGCAGTACGTC.

V usage is TRBV18 and J usage is TRBJ2-2, with D maybe TRBD1 (5 bases). CDR1 KGHSH and CDR2 LQKENI come from the germline V gene. The CDR3 sequence is 13 residues long. V lost 0 bases and J lost 10, with 9 bases in between. DNA of the CDR3: TGTGCCAGCTCACCACCCAGGGCGGAGGAGCTGTTTTTT. Protein: CASSPPRAEELFF.

The chain uses TRBV28 and TRBJ2-7; 7 bases match TRBD1. The CDR3 totals 12 residues. Losses at the gene ends were 5 bases for V and 4 bases for J; bases not matched to a gene: 2. The germline gives CDR1 MDHEN, CDR2 SYDVKM. This chain's CDR3 is CASSQTGYEQYV. In nucleotides, the CDR3 is TGTGCCAGCAGTCAGACAGGGTACGAGCAGTACGTC.

The V call is TRBV3-1 (or the pseudogene TRBV3-2), the J call TRBJ1-1; D is undetermined. V was trimmed by 3 bases and J by 9 bases, leaving 20 bases between them. The CDR3 has 15 amino acids. From germline, CDR1 is LGHDT and CDR2 YNNKEL (reference sequence). The CDR3 sequence is CASSQKGVNSQKAFF. The CDR3 region has the DNA TGTGCCAGCAGCCAGAAAGGAGTTAATTCCCAGAAAGCTTTCTTT.

The chain is built from TRBV7-9 and TRBJ2-1; TRBD1 aligns across 10 bases. Unmatched junction bases numbered 5, after V lost 5 bases and J lost 4 bases. The CDR3 is 15 residues long. CDR1 SEHNR and CDR2 FQNEAQ come from the germline V gene (reference sequence). CDR3 residues: CASSGRTGGYNEQFF. DNA of the CDR3: TGTGCCAGCAGCGGAAGGACAGGGGGATACAATGAGCAGTTCTTC.

This chain joins TRBV19 and TRBJ1-1; 8 positions agree with TRBD1. This CDR3 is built from 16 residues. V lost 5 bases, J lost 1 base, and 9 bases stayed unmatched. From germline, CDR1 is LNHDA and CDR2 SQIVND (reference sequence). The CDR3 protein is CASSARTGTGNTEAFF. CDR3 DNA sequence: TGTGCCAGTAGTGCCCGGACAGGGACCGGGAACACTGAAGCTTTCTTT.

This clone appeared once. This chain links TRBV28 with TRBJ1-4; D is possibly TRBD1 (5 bases). The ends were cut back, 4 bases at V and 8 bases at J, with 17 bases in the middle. The V gene's germline CDR1 is MDHEN and CDR2 SYDVKM. CDR3 length: 15 residues. The CDR3 loop is CASSSLGGESEKLFF. In DNA form, the CDR3 reads TGTGCCAGCAGTTCCCTGGGGGGGGAATCCGAAAAACTGTTTTTT. Variable domain in full (rest from reference TRBV28 and TRBJ1-4): DVKVTQSSRYLVKRTGEKVFLECVQDMDHENMFWYRQDPGLGLRLIYFSYDVKMKEKGDIPEGYSVSREKKERFSLILESASTNQTSMYLCASSSLGGESEKLFFGSGTQLSVL.

The chain joins TRBV30 to TRBJ1-1; the D is unclear. Between the trimmed V and J ends, which lost 8 bases and 8 bases, there was a span of 15 bases. Germline CDR1 is GTSNPN and CDR2 is SVGIG (reference sequence). There are 11 residues in the CDR3. CDR3 in amino acids: CALVVGREAFF. The CDR3 DNA sequence: TGTGCCCTGGTCGTAGGGAGGGAAGCTTTCTTT.

The chain has TRBV28 and TRBJ1-1; D might be TRBD1 (5 bases). CDR1 MDHEN and CDR2 SYDVKM come from the germline V gene. The V end lost 5 bases, the J end lost 3 bases, and 13 bases lay between the germline ends. This CDR3 is 14 amino acids long. The DNA for the CDR3 is TGTGCCAGCAGTCCCCCCGGGGGATACACTGAAGCTTTCTTT. This codes for CASSPPGGYTEAFF.

This chain connects TRBV20-1 to TRBJ1-1; TRBD1 might be the D (5 bases). V was cut by 5 bases and J by 7 bases, with 11 bases left in between. CDR1 and CDR2 (germline): DFQATT, SNEGSKA (reference sequence). This CDR3 contains 11 residues. For the CDR3, the DNA is TGCAGTGCTGGACAAGCCTATGAAGCTTTCTTT. This translates into CSAGQAYEAFF.

The chain employs TRBV28 and TRBJ2-2; 10 bases are shared with TRBD1. The germline CDR1 and CDR2 sequences are MDHEN and SYDVKM. The CDR3 has 15 residues. The V segment lost 6 bases and the J segment 8 bases; nucleotides outside the gene matches: 9. This chain's CDR3 is CASRAPGQGLGELFF. The CDR3, as DNA: TGTGCCAGCAGGGCTCCGGGACAGGGGTTAGGGGAGCTGTTTTTT.

This chain uses TRBV5-1 with TRBJ1-1; no reliable D call. The CDR3 extends over 17 amino acids. Germline V gene lookup returns CDR1 SGHRS and CDR2 YFSETQ. Trimming left V 2 bases short and J 4 bases short, with 21 bases between. The CDR3 sequence: CASSLLPWAGGGTEAFF. CDR3 coding DNA: TGCGCCAGCAGCTTACTCCCCTGGGCGGGAGGCGGCACTGAAGCTTTCTTT.

About this clone itself: One junction end does not reproduce the germline sequence, and a read error may be involved. The chain recombines TRBV28 with TRBJ1-5, with 7 bases that match TRBD1. CDR1 and CDR2 from the germline V gene are MDHEN and SYDVKM. This CDR3 comprises 12 residues. This chain's CDR3 is CASSIPGQMVDF. The DNA of the CDR3 is TGTGCCAGCAGTATCCCGGGACAGATGGTGGATTTT.

This sequence joins TRBV12-2 and TRBJ1-1. TRBV12-2 is marked as a pseudogene. The CDR3 is made up of 14 amino acids. CDR3 in amino acids: CASRLGRPATEAFF. Written as DNA, the CDR3 is TGTGCAAGTCGCTTAGGGAGGCCCGCGACTGAAGCTTTCTTT.

This chain connects TRBV5-5 to TRBJ1-2; possibly TRBD1 for D (6 bases). The ends were cut back, 3 bases at V and 4 bases at J, with 16 bases in the middle. Germline values: CDR1 SGHKS, CDR2 YYEKEE (reference sequence). This CDR3 region has 15 residues. The CDR3 protein is CASSSYVTGSYGYTF. The CDR3 DNA reads TGTGCCAGCAGCTCCTATGTAACAGGGTCCTATGGCTACACCTTC. The full variable domain, with the rest looked up from reference TRBV5-5 and TRBJ1-2, is DAGVTQSPTHLIKTRGQQVTLRCSPISGHKSVSWYQQVLGQGPQFIFQYYEKEERGRGNFPDRFSARQFPNYSSELNVNALLLGDSALYLCASSSYVTGSYGYTFGSGTRLTVV.

The J gene is TRBJ2-4, the V gene TRBV5-1, with 9 positions matching TRBD2. V dropped 0 bases and J dropped 7; count of bases not matched to a gene: 5. This CDR3 is built from 15 residues. Germline lookup yields CDR1 SGHRS and CDR2 YFSETQ. The CDR3 coding sequence is TGCGCCAGCAGCTTGGATCGCGCGGGGGGGAACATTCAGTACTTC. As protein: CASSLDRAGGNIQYF.

This chain links TRBV7-9 with TRBJ2-1, with D perhaps matching TRBD2 (5 bases). Trimming took 2 bases from V and 8 from J, leaving 10 bases between them. CDR1 is SEHNR, CDR2 FQNEAQ, per germline (reference sequence). CDR3 length: 13 amino acids. The CDR3 sequence: CASSLWGSDEQFF. The CDR3 coding sequence is TGTGCCAGCAGCTTATGGGGTAGCGATGAGCAGTTCTTC. Combining the CDR3 with reference TRBV7-9 and TRBJ2-1 gives the whole variable domain DTGVSQNPRHKITKRGQNVTFRCDPISEHNRLYWYRQTLGQGPEFLTYFQNEAQLEKSRLLSDRFSAERPKGSFSTLEIQRTEQGDSAMYLCASSLWGSDEQFFGPGTRLTVL.